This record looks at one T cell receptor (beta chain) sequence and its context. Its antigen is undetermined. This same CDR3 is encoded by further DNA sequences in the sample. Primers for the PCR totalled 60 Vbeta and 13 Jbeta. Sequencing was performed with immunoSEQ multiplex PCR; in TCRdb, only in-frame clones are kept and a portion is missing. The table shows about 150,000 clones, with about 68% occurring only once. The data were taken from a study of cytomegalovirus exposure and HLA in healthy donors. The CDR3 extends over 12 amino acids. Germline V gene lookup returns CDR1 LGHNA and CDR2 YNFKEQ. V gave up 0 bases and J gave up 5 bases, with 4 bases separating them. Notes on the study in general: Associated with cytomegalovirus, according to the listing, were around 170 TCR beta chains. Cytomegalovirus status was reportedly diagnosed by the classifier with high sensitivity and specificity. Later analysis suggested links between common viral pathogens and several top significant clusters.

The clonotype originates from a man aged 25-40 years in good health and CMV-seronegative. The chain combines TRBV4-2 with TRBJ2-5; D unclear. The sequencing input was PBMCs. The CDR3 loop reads CASSQDRETQYF. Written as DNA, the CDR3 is TGTGCCAGCAGCCAAGATCGGGAGACCCAGTACTTC.